This entry features one T cell receptor beta chain sequence. The CDR3 contains 14 residues. The ends were cut back, 3 bases at V and 7 bases at J, with 12 bases in the middle. Using its own MiXCR run on the 5' RACE reads, TCRdb lists one record per CDR3 protein. There are 470,000 or so distinct CDR3 sequences in the sample; about 23% occur only once, and around 13% lies in the top ten. The data originate from a study of T-cell memory formation after mild COVID-19. The sample consisted of PBMCs or a T cell subset sorted from them (not recorded which). The chain has TRBV12-3 or TRBV12-4 and TRBJ2-2; TRBD1 or TRBD2 may be the D gene (6 bases each). This receptor was obtained from an adult woman who had mild COVID-19 (a few samples of this study predate the infection). Cell type and time point are not known. The CDR3 here is CASSFLGGIGELFF. The CDR3 DNA is TGTGCCAGCAGTTTTCTCGGGGGCATCGGGGAGCTGTTTTTT.